These 25 T cell receptor beta chains were sequenced from one sample in a study of shared clonotypes between healthy human individuals. Produced via immunoSEQ multiplex PCR; TCRdb's table is partial and in-frame only. The sample carries about 600,000 clones, around 76% recorded once. The material sequenced was PBMCs. The receptors shown here come from a woman aged 40 to 49 in good health. Some clones in this sample may be carry-over from other donors' samples.

This clone was counted once. The chain has TRBV27 and TRBJ2-5; 9 nucleotides agree with TRBD2. Gene TRBJ2-7 matches the end of the DNA better, so the J call may be wrong. This CDR3 is built from 13 residues. Looked up from germline, CDR1 is MNHEY and CDR2 is SMNVEV (reference sequence). In DNA, the CDR3 is TGTGCCACCGAGGGACTAGCCCTCTACGAGCAGTACTTC. It specifies CATEGLALYEQYF.

This chain connects TRBV7-8 to TRBJ2-7; no definite D call. Between the trimmed V and J ends, which lost 8 bases and 2 bases, there was a span of 19 bases. The CDR3 loop spans 15 amino acids. Per the germline V gene, CDR1 is SGHVS and CDR2 is FQNEAQ. The CDR3 DNA sequence: TGTGCCAGCGGTTTCCTCCACTACTCACCCTACGAGCAGTACTTC. This translates into CASGFLHYSPYEQYF.

This sequence joins TRBV7-9 and TRBJ1-4; the match to TRBD1 covers 7 bases. The CDR3 totals 15 residues. Per the germline V gene, CDR1 is SEHNR and CDR2 is FQNEAQ (reference sequence). The V and J ends lost 4 bases and 8 bases, in that order; junction bases with no gene match: 10. The CDR3 DNA reads as TGTGCCAGCAGCTCGCAGGGACAGCTAGGGGAAAAACTGTTTTTT. Protein sequence: CASSSQGQLGEKLFF.

In its sample, this clone was seen many times. Distinct nucleotide sequences in the sample also encode this CDR3. This chain uses TRBV6-1 with TRBJ1-5; TRBD1 might be the D (5 bases). The germline CDR1 and CDR2 sequences are MNHNS and SASEGT. This CDR3 region has 14 residues. Trimming shortened V by 6 bases and J by 6 bases, and 15 bases separated the two germline ends. In DNA, the CDR3 is TGTGCCAGCAGGTCGGGGAGGGGCGGTCAGCCCCAGCATTTT. Amino acids: CASRSGRGGQPQHF.

This clone was detected a few times. At the DNA level, this CDR3 is encoded by other sequences in the same sample as well. The chain recombines TRBV2 with TRBJ1-1, with D maybe TRBD1 (6 bases). The CDR3 contains 13 residues. V was trimmed by 4 bases and J by 1 base, leaving 7 bases between them. Germline assignment: CDR1 SNHLY and CDR2 FYNNEI. CDR3 DNA sequence: TGTGCCAGCAGTGCACAGGGGAACACTGAAGCTTTCTTT. It translates to CASSAQGNTEAFF.

J is TRBJ2-2 and V is TRBV5-1; possible D gene TRBD1, 6 bases. V was pared by 1 base and J by 5 bases, with 6 bases between. Germline assignment: CDR1 SGHRS and CDR2 YFSETQ. This CDR3 is built from 13 residues. Here the CDR3 DNA reads TGCGCCAGCAGCTTGACAGGGACCGGGGAGCTGTTTTTT. It encodes CASSLTGTGELFF.

The count of this clone is one. J is TRBJ2-2 and V is TRBV5-1, with 9 bases lining up with TRBD2. The ends lost 2 bases at V and 4 bases at J; junction bases unmatched: 3. CDR1 and CDR2 from the germline V gene are SGHRS and YFSETQ. This CDR3 is built from 15 residues. The CDR3 nucleotides read TGCGCCAGCAGCTTAACTAGCGGGTCCACCGGGGAGCTGTTTTTT. Residues: CASSLTSGSTGELFF.

Comments on this clone: A read error may explain this, as a much larger clone is one base away. V and J are TRBV7-9 and TRBJ1-4; a weak D match, TRBD1 (5 bases). Trimming removed 3 bases from V and 7 bases from J, with 18 bases in between. Germline values: CDR1 SEHNR, CDR2 FQNEAQ (reference sequence). The CDR3 loop spans 16 amino acids. CDR3 region: CASSLTWGEGGEKLFF. The CDR3 DNA reads as TGTGCCAGCAGCTTGACCTGGGGCGAGGGAGGTGAAAAACTGTTTTTT.

This chain connects TRBV9 to TRBJ2-3, with D unclear. V was cut by 3 bases and J by 1 base, with 6 bases left in between. Germline V gene lookup returns CDR1 SGDLS and CDR2 YYNGEE. The CDR3 covers 13 residues. CDR3 in DNA: TGTGCCAGCAGCGCTACCGGCACAGATACGCAGTATTTT. Amino acids: CASSATGTDTQYF.

The chain joins TRBV4-2 to TRBJ2-3, with 11 bases lining up with TRBD2. J was trimmed by 4 bases and V by 0 bases; bases with no gene match: 9. Germline V gene data show CDR1 as LGHNA and CDR2 as YNFKEQ. CDR3 size: 18 residues. CDR3 sequence reads: CASSQDLILAGVPDTQYF. DNA of the CDR3: TGTGCCAGCAGCCAAGATTTGATACTAGCGGGAGTCCCAGATACGCAGTATTTT.

CDR3 in amino acids: CASSSGLLGELFF. CDR3 bases: TGTGCCAGCAGCTCGGGGCTACTTGGGGAACTGTTTTTT. The chain links TRBV7-2 to TRBJ1-4; possibly TRBD1 for D (5 bases). This CDR3 comprises 13 residues. CDR1 and CDR2 from the germline V gene are SGHTA and FQGNSA. V was pared by 4 bases and J by 12 bases, with 15 bases between.

This chain uses TRBV7-2 with TRBJ2-3; possible D gene TRBD2, 5 bases. Per the germline V gene, CDR1 is SGHTA and CDR2 is FQGNSA. The V end was cut by 0 bases, the J end by 6 bases, with 13 bases between. The CDR3 spans 15 residues. The CDR3 sequence: CASSLAGPPGDTQYF. In nucleotides, the CDR3 is TGTGCCAGCAGCTTAGCGGGTCCCCCGGGGGATACGCAGTATTTT. The variable domain in full, completed from reference TRBV7-2 and TRBJ2-3, reads GAGVSQSPSNKVTEKGKDVELRCDPISGHTALYWYRQSLGQGLEFLIYFQGNSAPDKSGLPSDRFSAERTGGSVSTLTIQRTQQEDSAVYLCASSLAGPPGDTQYFGPGTRLTVL.

The genes are TRBV5-5 and TRBJ2-1; tentatively, D is TRBD1 (5 bases). From germline, CDR1 is SGHKS and CDR2 YYEKEE (reference sequence). The CDR3 is made up of 15 amino acids. Deletions cut 8 bases from V and 0 bases from J, with 15 bases between. Here the CDR3 DNA reads TGTGCCAGTCACACAGGAGTGGGCTCCTACAATGAGCAGTTCTTC. Translation: CASHTGVGSYNEQFF.

The gene calls are TRBV29-1 and TRBJ1-1; possibly TRBD1 for D (6 bases). The CDR3 length is 15 residues. The V end lost 4 bases, the J end lost 3 bases, and 18 bases lay between the germline ends. Germline CDR1 SQVTM, CDR2 ANQGSEA. Here the CDR3 DNA reads TGCAGCGTTGGGAGCAGCGTGGGGGCGGACACTGAAGCTTTCTTT. It codes for CSVGSSVGADTEAFF.

This chain joins TRBV11-1 and TRBJ2-7; tentatively, D is TRBD2 (5 bases). V was cut by 1 base and J by 8 bases, with 12 bases left in between. The CDR3 covers 13 residues. Germline-derived CDR1 and CDR2 are SGHAT and FQDESV (reference sequence). CDR3 nucleotide sequence: TGTGCCAGCAGCTTAGTCGCGGACTCCCAGCAGTACTTC. Its translation is CASSLVADSQQYF.

A few counts support this clone. V usage is TRBV19 and J usage is TRBJ1-2; D call uncertain. This CDR3 region has 13 residues. V was cut by 5 bases and J by 4 bases, with 11 bases left in between. Germline CDR1 reads LNHDA; CDR2 reads SQIVND (reference sequence). Here the CDR3 reads CASSLGGLYGYTF. As DNA, the CDR3 is TGTGCCAGTAGTCTGGGAGGACTCTATGGCTACACCTTC.

The chain carries TRBV29-1 and TRBJ2-5; 7 nucleotides align to TRBD2. J gave up 1 base and V 4 bases, and 6 bases lay outside the gene matches. The CDR3 sequence is 14 residues long. Germline lookup yields CDR1 SQVTM and CDR2 ANQGSEA. CDR3 residues: CSVVWGGLQETQYF. CDR3 in DNA: TGCAGCGTTGTGTGGGGAGGGCTCCAAGAGACCCAGTACTTC.

The chain couples TRBV29-1 to TRBJ2-5; weak D call: TRBD1 (6 bases). Germline V gene data show CDR1 as SQVTM and CDR2 as ANQGSEA. Trimming removed 8 bases at V and 6 bases at J, with 19 bases between. This CDR3 comprises 13 residues. The CDR3 protein is CSLLVGGGQTQYF. As DNA, the CDR3 is TGCAGCCTCCTCGTTGGGGGCGGCCAGACCCAGTACTTC.

The chain carries TRBV18 and TRBJ2-2; 8 positions match TRBD1. CDR3 length: 16 amino acids. With V trimmed by 0 bases and J by 3 bases, 3 bases remained unmatched. Per germline, CDR1 KGHSH and CDR2 LQKENI. The CDR3 here is CASSPPLQGDTGELFF. The CDR3 DNA reads as TGTGCCAGCTCACCACCTTTACAGGGGGACACCGGGGAGCTGTTTTTT.

The V gene is TRBV28, the J gene TRBJ1-6, with 11 bases identical to TRBD1. Germline CDR1 MDHEN, CDR2 SYDVKM. The CDR3 runs 14 residues. J was trimmed by 9 bases and V by 6 bases; bases with no gene match: 4. Here the CDR3 DNA reads TGTGCCAGCAGCCCGGGACAGGGGGGTTCACCCCTCCACTTT. Encoded protein: CASSPGQGGSPLHF.

The V and J genes are TRBV27 and TRBJ2-1; 9 bases align to TRBD2. The CDR3 loop spans 14 amino acids. The germline CDR1 and CDR2 sequences are MNHEY and SMNVEV (reference sequence). The V gene end was trimmed by 6 bases and the J gene end by 9 bases; junction bases not matched to a gene: 9. This CDR3 reads CASRTGTSFGEQFF. CDR3 DNA sequence: TGTGCCAGCAGAACCGGGACTAGCTTCGGTGAGCAGTTCTTC.

The chain couples TRBV2 to TRBJ1-3, with no clear D. The CDR3 spans 14 residues. Trimming shortened V by 3 bases and J by 3 bases, and 9 bases separated the two germline ends. Germline assignment: CDR1 SNHLY and CDR2 FYNNEI. CDR3 loop: CASSDRRFGNTIYF. For the CDR3, the DNA is TGTGCCAGCAGTGACCGCAGGTTTGGAAACACCATATATTTT.

This clone came up many times. Additional DNA sequences in this sample encode the identical CDR3. The gene calls are TRBV30 and TRBJ1-3; perhaps TRBD1 as D (5 bases). Germline CDR1 is GTSNPN and CDR2 is SVGIG (reference sequence). Trimming cost V 2 bases and J 7 bases, with 6 bases left between them. The CDR3 covers 11 residues. DNA of the CDR3: TGTGCCTGGAGTTACAGGAACACCATATATTTT. Its translation: CAWSYRNTIYF. Looking up the rest from reference TRBV30 and TRBJ1-3 gives the full variable domain: SQTIHQWPATLVQPVGSPLSLECTVEGTSNPNLYWYRQAAGRGLQLLFYSVGIGQISSEVPQNLSASRPQDRQFILSSKKLLLSDSGFYLCAWSYRNTIYFGEGSWLTVV.

The chain couples TRBV7-8 to TRBJ1-1; possible D gene TRBD1, 5 bases. The CDR3 runs 15 residues. CDR1 is SGHVS, CDR2 FQNEAQ, per germline. The V end was cut by 4 bases, the J end by 5 bases, with 17 bases between. The CDR3 sequence: CASSYLGGAGTEAFF. CDR3 nucleotide sequence: TGTGCCAGCAGCTACCTAGGAGGGGCGGGAACTGAAGCTTTCTTT.

V and J are TRBV2 and TRBJ2-3, with 9 nucleotides matching TRBD2. Germline trimming cut 2 bases from V and 0 bases from J; bases unmatched to any gene: 3. Germline V CDR1 and CDR2: SNHLY, FYNNEI. CDR3 length: 16 residues. DNA for the CDR3: TGTGCCAGCAGTGAATGGACTAGCGCAAGCACAGATACGCAGTATTTT. Amino acid sequence: CASSEWTSASTDTQYF.